This TCR beta chain emerged from a study of blood T cell repertoires in COVID-19. On the study more broadly: The study drew acute and convalescent COVID-19 samples from the United States, Italy and Spain.

Produced via immunoSEQ multiplex PCR; TCRdb's table is partial and in-frame only. This sample carries 110,000 or so clones, 70% to 90% of them seen once, and the ten largest clones take around 3.4%. Unmatched junction bases numbered 7, after V lost 2 bases and J lost 9 bases. The CDR3 has 16 residues. Germline CDR1 and CDR2: MNHNS and SASEGT. The sample consisted of peripheral blood. The chain carries TRBV6-1 and TRBJ1-6; TRBD1 agrees at 10 bases. This clonotype was obtained from a man aged 35 to 55 with acute or convalescent COVID-19. The CDR3 spells CASSESMTGGPSPLHF. CDR3 sequence (DNA): TGTGCCAGCAGTGAATCCATGACAGGGGGCCCTTCACCCCTCCACTTT.